This TCR beta chain was identified in a study of shared clonotypes between healthy human individuals. CDR1 is MNHEY, CDR2 SMNVEV, per germline (reference sequence). V lost 3 bases, J lost 4 bases, and 10 bases lay in between. The CDR3 spans 14 residues. Sequencing was performed with immunoSEQ multiplex PCR; in TCRdb, only in-frame clones are kept and a portion is missing. The sample lists some 600,000 clones, approximately 96% occurring once. Terminally differentiated effector memory CD45RA+ cells were excluded from the naive CD8 cells, which were CD45RO-negative and positively selected for CCR7. Study observations and caveats: Blood alone was sampled, and tissue repertoires likely differ. Though the depth was large, rarefaction showed that sorted-subset sequencing was incomplete. Naive subsets generally had larger estimated richness than memory subsets. Clonotype sharing across a handful of donors was observed for approximately 5% of naive CD4 clonotypes.

As for this clone: The antigen is undetermined.

This chain uses TRBV27 with TRBJ1-5; D call uncertain. This TCR came from a woman in her thirties in good health. Sequenced sample: naive CD8+ T cells sorted from blood. Here the CDR3 reads CASSLRAGNQPQHF. CDR3 bases: TGTGCCAGCAGTTTGAGGGCTGGGAATCAGCCCCAGCATTTT.